These 3 T cell receptor beta chains share one sample of origin, sequenced in a study of vaccination effects on CD4 cells after COVID-19. Sequencing in the ViraFEST assay came after antigen-specific CD4+ T cells had been expanded with viral peptide pools, which were used to stimulate PBMC. Investigators separated out CD4+ T cells once around nine days of culture had passed. Each participant was administered two doses of either the BNT162b2 or the mRNA-1273 vaccine. Their antigens remain unidentified. Produced via immunoSEQ multiplex PCR; TCRdb's table is partial and in-frame only. This sample has more than 12,000 clones, with approximately 68% found just once. The specimen was CD4+ T cells from PBMCs cultured with HCoV-NL63 spike peptides, collected after COVID-19 vaccination. These TCRs come from a human donor who received a COVID-19 vaccine.

As DNA, the CDR3 is TGTGCCAGCAGCTTAGGGACGGATACGCAGTATTTT. Its protein product is CASSLGTDTQYF. The V call is TRBV7-9, the J call TRBJ2-3; unclear D gene. Between the trimmed V and J ends, which lost 1 base and 6 bases, there was a span of 5 bases. The CDR3 is made up of 12 amino acids. Germline assignment: CDR1 SEHNR and CDR2 FQNEAQ (reference sequence).

The chain combines TRBV12-3 or TRBV12-4 with TRBJ1-5; D is undetermined. V lost 3 bases and J 7 bases, leaving 7 bases between the germline ends. The CDR3 length is 12 residues. The CDR3 spells CASSFISQPQHF. CDR3 DNA: TGTGCCAGCAGTTTTATTTCACAGCCCCAGCATTTT.

This clone has only one observation. The chain joins TRBV28 to TRBJ2-1; weak D call: TRBD2 (5 bases). Germline assignment: CDR1 MDHEN and CDR2 SYDVKM. Trimming cost V 2 bases and J 0 bases, with 11 bases left between them. The CDR3 totals 16 residues. CDR3 region: CASSLSGVGSYNEQFF. The CDR3 region has the DNA TGTGCCAGCAGTTTAAGCGGAGTGGGCTCCTACAATGAGCAGTTCTTC.